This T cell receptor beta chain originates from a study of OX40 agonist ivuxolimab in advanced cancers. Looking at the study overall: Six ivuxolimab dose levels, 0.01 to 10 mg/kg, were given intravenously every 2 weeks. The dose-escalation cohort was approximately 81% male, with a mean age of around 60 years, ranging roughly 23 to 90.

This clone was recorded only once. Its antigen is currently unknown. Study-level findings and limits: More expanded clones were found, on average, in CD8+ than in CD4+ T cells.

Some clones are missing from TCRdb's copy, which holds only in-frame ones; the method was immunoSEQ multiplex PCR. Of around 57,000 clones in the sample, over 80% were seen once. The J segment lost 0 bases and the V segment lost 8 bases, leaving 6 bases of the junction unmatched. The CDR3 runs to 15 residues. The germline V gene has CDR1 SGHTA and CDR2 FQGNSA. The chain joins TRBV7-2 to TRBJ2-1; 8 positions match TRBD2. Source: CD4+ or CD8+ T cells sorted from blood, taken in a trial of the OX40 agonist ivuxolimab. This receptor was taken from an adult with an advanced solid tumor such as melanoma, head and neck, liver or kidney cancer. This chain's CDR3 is CASQKGTSSYNEQFF. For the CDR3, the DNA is TGTGCCAGCCAAAAGGGGACTAGCTCCTACAATGAGCAGTTCTTC.